Listed below are T cell receptor beta chains from one sample, sequenced in a study of blood T cell repertoires in COVID-19. Assay used: immunoSEQ multiplex PCR; TCRdb lists only in-frame clones, some missing. The data hold around 370,000 clones, with around 89% observed a single time. The sequenced sample consisted of peripheral blood. The receptors originated from a young man with active or convalescent COVID-19. Both conserved end residues are part of each CDR3. The D gene is left open where the match is weak. Clone size is given for some rows only: seen once, a few or many times, or a class if the clone is expanded.

abundance	d_gene	j_gene	v_gene	CDR3nt	CDR3aa
NA	TRBD1	TRBJ1-2	TRBV19	TGTGCCAGTAGTATAGATCTATTGGGACAGACTACCTATGGCTACACCTTC	CASSIDLLGQTTYGYTF
NA	NA	TRBJ2-1	TRBV7-8	TGTGCCAGCAGCTTATTCCGGGGGGCTGAGCAGTTCTTC	CASSLFRGAEQFF
NA	TRBD1	TRBJ2-7	TRBV5-6	TGTGCCAGCAGCTTGGGTGGGGACAGGGCTTACGAGCAGTACTTC	CASSLGGDRAYEQYF
NA	NA	TRBJ2-7	TRBV27	TGTGCCAGCAGTTCTTACAGGGTGTTCTCCTACGAGCAGTACTTC	CASSSYRVFSYEQYF
NA	TRBD2	TRBJ2-7	TRBV28	TGTGCCAGCAGTTTTGTAGATAGCGGGAACCCCCGCGAGCAGTACTTC	CASSFVDSGNPREQYF
NA	NA	TRBJ2-7	TRBV2	TGTGCCAGCGGAGCGGAAGACGGCTACGAGCAGTACTTC	CASGAEDGYEQYF
NA	NA	TRBJ2-1	TRBV7-3	TGTGCCAGCAGCTCCCTTGTGCTCAAAGGGGCCAATGAGCAGTTCTTC	CASSSLVLKGANEQFF
few	TRBD1	TRBJ2-1	TRBV24-1	TGTGCCACCAGTCAAGGCTTTTGGGACAGTGGATCCAGTGAGCAGTTCTTC	CATSQGFWDSGSSEQFF
NA	TRBD1	TRBJ2-2	TRBV5-1	TGCGCCAGCAGCCTGGACAGGGGGTTGGGGGAGCTGTTTTTT	CASSLDRGLGELFF
NA	TRBD2	TRBJ2-1	TRBV10-3	TGTGCCATCAGTGAGTCGGGACTAGCTGCTGAGCAGTTCTTC	CAISESGLAAEQFF
NA	NA	TRBJ1-4	TRBV2	TGTGCCAGCAGAGATTGGGCAGCAACTAATGAAAAACTGTTTTTT	CASRDWAATNEKLFF
NA	NA	TRBJ2-2	TRBV11-3	TGTGCCAGCAGCCAGCGGACCTCAAACACCGGGGAGCTGTTTTTT	CASSQRTSNTGELFF
NA	TRBD1	TRBJ2-3	TRBV10-3	TGTGCCATCAGTGTCGGACAGGGGATCACAGATACGCAGTATTTT	CAISVGQGITDTQYF
NA	TRBD1	TRBJ2-7	TRBV6-5	TGTGCCAGCAGTTACTACAGGGGGTCTTACGAGCAGTACTTC	CASSYYRGSYEQYF
NA	NA	TRBJ1-6	TRBV19	TGTGCCAGTAGTATCTTGGGAGATTCACCCCTCCACTTT	CASSILGDSPLHF
NA	TRBD2	TRBJ2-5	TRBV28	TGTGCCAGCAGTTCCCCTACTAGCGGGAGGAGGAAGACCCAGTACTTC	CASSSPTSGRRKTQYF
NA	NA	TRBJ1-5	TRBV19	TGTGCCAGTAGTATATATTCGGGGGATCAGCCCCAGCATTTT	CASSIYSGDQPQHF
few	TRBD1	TRBJ1-2	TRBV2	TGTGCCAGCAGAGCTAGGGACAGGCGGGACTATGGCTACACCTTC	CASRARDRRDYGYTF
NA	TRBD1	TRBJ2-5	TRBV5-4	TGTGCCAGCAGCAACGGACAGGGAACAGGAGAGACCCAGTACTTC	CASSNGQGTGETQYF
NA	TRBD1	TRBJ1-1	TRBV4-1	TGCGCCAGCAGCCAAGGAGGGACAGGCGAGAACACTGAAGCTTTCTTT	CASSQGGTGENTEAFF
NA	TRBD1	TRBJ2-1	TRBV24-1	TGTGCCACCAGTGAAGGGGGCGACGACAATGAGCAGTTCTTC	CATSEGGDDNEQFF
NA	TRBD1	TRBJ1-5	TRBV27	TGTGCCAGCAGACCCACAGGGGATCAGCCCCAGCATTTT	CASRPTGDQPQHF
NA	NA	TRBJ2-7	TRBV7-2	TGTGCCAGCAGCTTAGCGTACTACGAGCAGTACTTC	CASSLAYYEQYF
NA	NA	TRBJ1-1	TRBV9	TGTGCCAGCAGCGCCGTCGGGGTCGCCACTGAAGCTTTCTTT	CASSAVGVATEAFF
once	NA	TRBJ1-5	TRBV6-5	TGTGCCAGCAGTAAGTACAGGGATAGCAATCAGCCCCAGCATTTT	CASSKYRDSNQPQHF
NA	TRBD2	TRBJ2-7	TRBV28	TGTGCCAGCATGCGGGAGGCCTACGAGCAGTACTTC	CASMREAYEQYF
NA	TRBD1	TRBJ2-1	TRBV6-2/TRBV6-3	TGTGCCAGCAGTTCGGACAGGGGGAGCGATGAGCAGTTCTTC	CASSSDRGSDEQFF
NA	NA	TRBJ2-7	TRBV28	TGTGCCAGCAGTTTAAGACAGCCGACGAGATACGAGCAGTACTTC	CASSLRQPTRYEQYF
once	NA	TRBJ1-1	TRBV28	TGTGCCAGCAGTTTGAGTACCTCTATGAACACTGAAGCTTTCTTT	CASSLSTSMNTEAFF
NA	TRBD2	TRBJ2-1	TRBV9	TGTGCCAGCAGGGATGGGACTAGCGGCTACAATGAGCAGTTCTTC	CASRDGTSGYNEQFF
few	NA	TRBJ1-2	TRBV6-5	TGTGCCAGCAGCAACGGGGTCGGCTACACCTTC	CASSNGVGYTF
NA	TRBD1	TRBJ2-7	TRBV5-1	TGCGCCAGCAGCTTGGCCCCGGGACAGGGGGCCTACGAGCAGTACTTC	CASSLAPGQGAYEQYF
NA	TRBD1	TRBJ1-2	TRBV18	TGTGCCAGCTCGGTCGGACAGGGAATTTTCTATGGCTACACCTTC	CASSVGQGIFYGYTF
NA	NA	TRBJ2-5	TRBV5-4	TGTGCCAGTAAAGGGCCCGCGGGGGAGACCCAGTACTTC	CASKGPAGETQYF
NA	NA	TRBJ1-2	TRBV6-5	TGTGCCAGCAACTCACCCCTCAGGGGAAACTATGGCTACACCTTC	CASNSPLRGNYGYTF
NA	TRBD1	TRBJ1-2	TRBV6-6	TGTGCCAGCAGGTCCACCGGGACAGAGAATGGCTACACCTTC	CASRSTGTENGYTF
NA	NA	TRBJ2-6	TRBV7-3	TGTGCCAGCAGCGCCCCCTGGGGGGACTCTGGGGCCAACGTCCTGACTTTC	CASSAPWGDSGANVLTF
NA	TRBD2	TRBJ2-2	TRBV9	TGTGCCAGCAGCGCAAGCCCCGGGGGGGACGGGAGCACCGGGGAGCTGTTTTTT	CASSASPGGDGSTGELFF
few	NA	TRBJ1-1	TRBV6-5	TGTGCCAGCGCGTCCGGGACAAGGCGTGAAGCTTTCTTT	CASASGTRREAFF
NA	NA	TRBJ1-6	TRBV5-1	TGCGCCAGCAGCTTGGTCACAGGGAGTAATTCACCCCTCCACTTT	CASSLVTGSNSPLHF
NA	NA	TRBJ1-3	TRBV2	TGTGCCAGCATAGGAAGGTTTGACAGGGGAAACACCATATATTTT	CASIGRFDRGNTIYF
NA	TRBD2	TRBJ2-5	TRBV7-2	TGTGCCAGCAGCCTAGCGGGGGGGCCAAAGACCCAGTACTTC	CASSLAGGPKTQYF
few	TRBD1	TRBJ2-2	TRBV7-9	TGTGCCAGCAGCCAAGGGACAGGGAACACCGGGGAGCTGTTTTTT	CASSQGTGNTGELFF
NA	TRBD1	TRBJ1-6	TRBV6-2/TRBV6-3	TGTGCCAGCAGTACCAGACAGGGATTTTATTCACCCCTCCACTTT	CASSTRQGFYSPLHF
once	TRBD1	TRBJ2-3	TRBV27	TGTGCCAGCAGTTTTGCAGGGGGTATCACAGATACGCAGTATTTT	CASSFAGGITDTQYF
NA	TRBD2	TRBJ2-5	TRBV24-1	TGTGCCACCAGTGATTTGAAGTTAGCGGGAGAAGAGACCCAGTACTTC	CATSDLKLAGEETQYF
NA	TRBD2	TRBJ2-2	TRBV7-2	TGTGCCAGCAGCACGGGACTAGCGGGAGGGGCTGGGGAGCTGTTTTTT	CASSTGLAGGAGELFF
NA	NA	TRBJ2-7	TRBV10-1	TGCGCCAGCATGGATCCGAGACATGAATGCTACGAGCAGTACTTC	CASMDPRHECYEQYF
few	TRBD1	TRBJ2-1	TRBV7-3	TGTGCCAGCAGCTCTCAGGGGGAGCACAATGAGCAGTTCTTC	CASSSQGEHNEQFF
NA	NA	TRBJ2-7	TRBV6-5	TGTGCCAGCAATAGGGGTGGAGAGCAGTACTTC	CASNRGGEQYF